Below, 27 T cell receptor beta chains from the same sample are listed, as sequenced in a study of cytomegalovirus exposure and HLA in healthy donors. The PCR ran on 60 Vbeta and 13 Jbeta primers. Sequencing was performed with immunoSEQ multiplex PCR; in TCRdb, only in-frame clones are kept and a portion is missing. The sample includes 130,000 or so clones, approximately 82% seen only once; the top ten take 1.5% to 2.5%. Sequenced sample: PBMCs. The receptors originated from a woman aged 35 to 49 in good health and CMV-seronegative.

The genes are TRBV7-9 and TRBJ1-4; D perhaps matches TRBD1 (5 bases). CDR3 length: 15 amino acids. CDR1 SEHNR and CDR2 FQNEAQ come from the germline V gene (reference sequence). V was trimmed by 3 bases and J by 5 bases, leaving 13 bases between them. This CDR3 is CASSFGTFDNEKLFF. CDR3 DNA sequence: TGTGCCAGCAGCTTTGGGACTTTCGACAATGAAAAACTGTTTTTT. The entire variable domain, with the rest obtained from reference TRBV7-9 and TRBJ1-4, is as follows: DTGVSQNPRHKITKRGQNVTFRCDPISEHNRLYWYRQTLGQGPEFLTYFQNEAQLEKSRLLSDRFSAERPKGSFSTLEIQRTEQGDSAMYLCASSFGTFDNEKLFFGSGTQLSVL.

The chain uses TRBV7-3 and TRBJ2-7; unclear D gene. V was trimmed by 0 bases and J by 6 bases, leaving 15 bases between them. The CDR3 extends over 15 amino acids. CDR1 and CDR2 from the germline V gene are SGHTA and FQGTGA. The CDR3 reads CASSLTRVSTSEQYF. CDR3 DNA: TGTGCCAGCAGCTTAACCCGGGTCTCTACGAGCGAGCAGTACTTC.

This chain uses TRBV6-6 with TRBJ1-1, with unresolved D. The CDR3 has 15 amino acids. Trimming cost V 6 bases and J 2 bases, with 16 bases left between them. Germline assignment: CDR1 MNHNY and CDR2 SVGAGI (reference sequence). The CDR3 reads CASSDIPRGNTEAFF. The CDR3 DNA sequence: TGTGCCAGCAGCGATATACCTCGGGGAAACACTGAAGCTTTCTTT.

The V gene is TRBV5-1, the J gene TRBJ2-1, with 9 bases lining up with TRBD2. Per the germline V gene, CDR1 is SGHRS and CDR2 is YFSETQ. This CDR3 has 14 amino acids. V lost 4 bases, J lost 15 bases, and 14 bases stayed unmatched. Here the CDR3 DNA reads TGCGCCAGCAGCCCTCAAAGTGGTAGCGGGAGTCCGTTCTTC. This gives the protein CASSPQSGSGSPFF. Full variable domain (outside the CDR3, taken from reference TRBV5-1 and TRBJ2-1): KAGVTQTPRYLIKTRGQQVTLSCSPISGHRSVSWYQQTPGQGLQFLFEYFSETQRNKGNFPGRFSGRQFSNSRSEMNVSTLELGDSALYLCASSPQSGSGSPFFGPGTRLTVL.

V gene TRBV28 combines with J gene TRBJ2-5; D call uncertain. V lost 5 bases, J lost 5 bases, and 15 bases lay in between. The CDR3 extends over 14 amino acids. CDR1 MDHEN and CDR2 SYDVKM come from the germline V gene. The CDR3 coding sequence is TGTGCCAGCAGTCCTGGCCCCTCTAGTGAGACCCAGTACTTC. Translated: CASSPGPSSETQYF.

This sequence joins TRBV6-6 and TRBJ2-1, with 9 bases matching TRBD2. The V gene end was trimmed by 2 bases and the J gene end by 3 bases; junction bases not matched to a gene: 2. The germline V gene encodes CDR1 MNHNY and CDR2 SVGAGI (reference sequence). There are 15 residues in the CDR3. The CDR3: CASSYRSGSYNEQFF. The CDR3 bases are TGTGCCAGCAGTTACCGTAGCGGGAGCTACAATGAGCAGTTCTTC.

The chain is built from TRBV18 and TRBJ2-7, with 7 bases identical to TRBD1. Germline CDR1 is KGHSH and CDR2 is LQKENI. The V segment lost 3 bases and the J segment 3 bases; nucleotides outside the gene matches: 5. The CDR3 totals 14 residues. This CDR3 reads CASSPLDRDYEQYF. CDR3 DNA: TGTGCCAGCTCACCGTTAGACAGGGACTACGAGCAGTACTTC.

The V and J genes are TRBV5-8 and TRBJ2-4; 8 bases are a match to TRBD1. Germline loops: CDR1 SGHTS, CDR2 YDEGEE. J gave up 8 bases and V 4 bases, and 11 bases lay outside the gene matches. The CDR3 is 15 residues long. The CDR3 sequence is CASSPTGGRRDIQYF. The CDR3 nucleotides are TGTGCCAGCAGCCCAACAGGGGGACGAAGGGACATTCAGTACTTC. Filled out from reference TRBV5-8 and TRBJ2-4, the complete variable domain reads EAGVTQSPTHLIKTRGQQATLRCSPISGHTSVYWYQQALGLGLQFLLWYDEGEERNRGNFPPRFSGRQFPNYSSELNVNALELEDSALYLCASSPTGGRRDIQYFGAGTRLSVL.

The chain recombines TRBV5-5 with TRBJ1-5; 10 positions match TRBD1. The length of the CDR3 is 17 residues. Germline V gene lookup returns CDR1 SGHKS and CDR2 YYEKEE (reference sequence). V lost 1 base and J lost 6; bases outside the gene matches: 10. The CDR3 nucleotides read TGTGCCAGCAGCTTGATATTTAGGACAGGGGGGGGTCAGCCCCAGCATTTT. Its protein is CASSLIFRTGGGQPQHF.

The rearrangement joins TRBV14 to TRBJ1-2; D unclear. CDR1 is SGHDN, CDR2 FVKESK, per germline. With 0 bases removed from V and 9 bases from J, the gap between germline ends came to 8 bases. The CDR3 spans 12 residues. The CDR3: CASSQERVRYTF. In DNA, the CDR3 is TGTGCCAGCAGCCAAGAGCGGGTCCGCTACACCTTC.

This sequence joins TRBV15 and TRBJ1-1; no reliable D call. CDR1 LNHNV and CDR2 YYDKDF come from the germline V gene (reference sequence). The CDR3 extends over 13 amino acids. Trimming shortened V by 0 bases and J by 4 bases, and 6 bases separated the two germline ends. The CDR3, as DNA: TGTGCCACCAGCAGAGAGGGCACCACTGAAGCTTTCTTT. Translating gives CATSREGTTEAFF.

The chain couples TRBV28 to TRBJ1-2; a weak D match, TRBD1 (6 bases). The CDR3 contains 14 residues. Trimming removed 7 bases at V and 4 bases at J, with 16 bases between. Germline V gene lookup returns CDR1 MDHEN and CDR2 SYDVKM. Here the CDR3 reads CASTFGKTGYGYTF. The CDR3 nucleotides are TGTGCCAGCACCTTCGGTAAGACAGGCTATGGCTACACCTTC.

The genes are TRBV9 and TRBJ2-7, with a tentative D call TRBD2 (6 bases). This CDR3 is built from 14 residues. Trimming shortened V by 4 bases and J by 1 base, and 12 bases separated the two germline ends. Per the germline V gene, CDR1 is SGDLS and CDR2 is YYNGEE. The CDR3 here is CASSRGLMSYEQYF. CDR3 nucleotide sequence: TGTGCCAGCAGCCGGGGACTGATGTCCTACGAGCAGTACTTC.

DNA of the CDR3: TGTGCCAGCAGCTTAAACCCGGCTAGCGGGAGGAATGAGCAGTTCTTC. It encodes CASSLNPASGRNEQFF. The chain couples TRBV7-9 to TRBJ2-1; the match to TRBD2 covers 11 bases. The J segment lost 7 bases and the V segment lost 2 bases, leaving 7 bases of the junction unmatched. Germline values: CDR1 SEHNR, CDR2 FQNEAQ (reference sequence). The CDR3 runs to 16 residues.

The rearrangement joins TRBV27 to TRBJ1-5; D may be TRBD1 (6 bases). CDR3 length: 17 amino acids. V lost 5 bases to trimming and J lost 3 bases, with 20 bases between them. The germline gives CDR1 MNHEY, CDR2 SMNVEV (reference sequence). DNA of the CDR3: TGTGCCAGCAGTCCCGCGACTGCAACAGGGTTCAATCAGCCCCAGCATTTT. Translation gives CASSPATATGFNQPQHF.

This clone has only one observation. The chain carries TRBV7-9 and TRBJ2-5, with a possible D match to TRBD2 (5 bases). The end of the DNA aligns better with TRBJ2-7, so the J call may be wrong. Germline V lookup: CDR1 SEHNR, CDR2 FQNEAQ (reference sequence). The CDR3 has 13 residues. CDR3 sequence reads: CASSGRDSYEQYF. The CDR3 DNA is TGTGCCAGCAGCGGACGGGATTCCTACGAGCAGTACTTC.

The chain couples TRBV7-6 to TRBJ2-7; 9 bases are a match to TRBD1. Germline V lookup: CDR1 SGHVS, CDR2 FNYEAQ. This CDR3 comprises 16 residues. The J segment lost 2 bases and the V segment lost 1 base, leaving 6 bases of the junction unmatched. The CDR3 DNA reads as TGTGCCAGCAGCTTAGGGGGACAGGGTGTAACCTACGAGCAGTACTTC. Protein product: CASSLGGQGVTYEQYF.

This chain joins TRBV4-3 and TRBJ1-4; the match to TRBD1 covers 8 bases. The germline CDR1 and CDR2 sequences are LGHNA and YSLEER. Trimming cost V 4 bases and J 0 bases; bases outside gene matches: 4. The CDR3 spans 16 residues. CDR3 bases: TGCGCCAGCAGCCGACTGACAGGGGCAACTAATGAAAAACTGTTTTTT. Protein product: CASSRLTGATNEKLFF.

J is TRBJ2-7 and V is TRBV7-2; the match to TRBD2 covers 9 bases. The CDR3 loop spans 14 amino acids. The trim removed 8 bases at V and 2 bases at J, leaving 7 bases unmatched. The germline CDR1 and CDR2 sequences are SGHTA and FQGNSA. CDR3 nucleotide sequence: TGTGCCAGCTCTCAAAGACTAGCGGCCTACGAGCAGTACTTC. Protein sequence: CASSQRLAAYEQYF.

The chain is built from TRBV28 and TRBJ2-3; 7 nucleotides line up with TRBD2. This CDR3 has 15 amino acids. Trimming took 4 bases from V and 5 from J; bases not matched to a gene: 9. Germline V CDR1 and CDR2: MDHEN, SYDVKM. CDR3 amino acids: CASSSLSGTIDTQYF. The CDR3 DNA reads as TGTGCCAGCAGTTCATTGAGCGGGACGATAGATACGCAGTATTTT.

This clone has only a few counts. The chain combines TRBV5-6 with TRBJ2-3; no reliable D call. The V and J ends lost 1 base and 2 bases respectively, with 14 bases between them. Germline lookup yields CDR1 SGHDT and CDR2 YYEEEE. The CDR3 consists of 16 residues. The CDR3 here is CASSLPMRSLTDTQYF. The DNA of the CDR3 is TGTGCCAGCAGCTTGCCAATGCGGAGTCTCACAGATACGCAGTATTTT.

The V and J genes are TRBV7-3 and TRBJ2-1, with TRBD2 matching 10 bases. This CDR3 has 14 residues. From germline, CDR1 is SGHTA and CDR2 FQGTGA. The ends lost 4 bases at V and 10 bases at J; junction bases unmatched: 7. CDR3 DNA: TGTGCCAGCAGCTCGACGGGGACTAGCGTCGAGCAGTTCTTC. Translating it yields CASSSTGTSVEQFF.

CDR3: CASTSPGAQETQYF. The CDR3 DNA sequence: TGTGCCAGCACATCGCCAGGGGCACAAGAGACCCAGTACTTC. This chain uses TRBV6-5 with TRBJ2-5, with D tentatively TRBD1 (6 bases). The CDR3 has 14 amino acids. Trimming left V 7 bases short and J 2 bases short, with 14 bases between. CDR1 and CDR2 from the germline V gene are MNHEY and SVGAGI.

V is TRBV7-9 and J is TRBJ1-3; the D is unclear. The length of the CDR3 is 16 residues. CDR1 is SEHNR and CDR2 is FQNEAQ in the germline V gene (reference sequence). Trimming took off 6 bases at V and 4 bases at J, with 19 bases between the two ends. The CDR3 loop is CASRPNWSHSGNTIYF. The CDR3 nucleotides read TGTGCCAGCAGGCCCAACTGGTCCCATTCAGGAAACACCATATATTTT.

This clone was detected once. The chain combines TRBV29-1 with TRBJ1-1, with TRBD1 identical over 8 bases. V gave up 6 bases and J gave up 3 bases; unmatched junction bases: 6. Germline CDR1 is SQVTM and CDR2 is ANQGSEA. This CDR3 spans 13 amino acids. CDR3 region: CSVLTGEYTEAFF. DNA for the CDR3: TGCAGCGTCTTGACAGGGGAATACACTGAAGCTTTCTTT.

The rearrangement uses TRBV4-2 and TRBJ2-7; D gene ambiguous. This CDR3 region has 15 residues. Germline CDR1 and CDR2: LGHNA and YNFKEQ. V was cut by 1 base and J by 0 bases, with 10 bases left in between. CDR3 loop: CASSQGRLPSYEQYF. In nucleotides, the CDR3 is TGTGCCAGCAGCCAAGGTCGACTGCCCTCCTACGAGCAGTACTTC.

J is TRBJ1-4 and V is TRBV29-1; 8 bases agree with TRBD1. Germline CDR1 and CDR2: SQVTM and ANQGSEA. With 7 bases clipped from V and 7 bases from J, the junction kept 5 bases outside the gene matches. This CDR3 spans 12 amino acids. CDR3 DNA sequence: TGCAGCGGATTGACAGGGGCTGAAAAACTGTTTTTT. This codes for CSGLTGAEKLFF.